The clone carrying this T cell receptor beta chain came up many times. Trimming removed 6 bases from V and 1 base from J; junction bases left unmatched: 7. This CDR3 is 16 amino acids long. The data originate from a study of T-cell reconstitution after alpha-beta-depleted transplantation in children. Unique molecular identifiers were incorporated into the prepared TCRbeta library. Each CDR3 protein gets one entry after TCRdb re-called the PCR reads with MiXCR. Found here are 100,000 to 120,000 distinct CDR3 sequences, under 13% of them singletons; the top ten hold over 8%. The chain has TRBV12-3 or TRBV12-4 and TRBJ1-1, with 11 positions matching TRBD1. The source of this sequence is a human donor who donated a stem cell graft to a child with acute lymphoblastic leukemia. The sequenced sample was PBMCs from the stem cell graft donor, obtained from the stem cell graft. The CDR3: CASRGDRGIGNTEAFF. The CDR3 DNA follows: TGTGCCAGCAGAGGGGACAGGGGGATAGGGAACACTGAAGCTTTCTTT.